Reported below is one TCR beta chain. Trimming pared 6 bases from V and 6 bases from J, leaving 11 bases between. This CDR3 spans 13 amino acids. Germline CDR1 KGHSH, CDR2 LQKENI. The sample belongs to a study of shared clonotypes between healthy human individuals. Overall study context: The plates for each donor numbered three CD4 naive, three CD4 memory, two CD8 naive and one CD8 memory.

Healthy and HIV-negative, the adult donors had no recent acute infections or vaccinations. The authors ran the assay at deep level. Sequencing used immunoSEQ multiplex PCR; TCRdb keeps in-frame clones, though not all of them. The sample lists hundreds of thousands of clones, about three quarters seen once, with roughly 1.9% in the top ten. Sequencing was carried out using memory CD4+ T cells sorted from blood. Subset denoted: CD45RA-negative fraction. This sequence joins TRBV18 and TRBJ2-2; D tentatively reads TRBD1 or TRBD2 (5 bases each). This receptor was identified in a woman younger than 45 in good health. The CDR3 protein is CASSPRDAGELFF. For the CDR3, the DNA is TGTGCCAGCTCGCCTAGGGACGCCGGGGAGCTGTTTTTT.